The clone carrying this TCR beta chain was observed a handful of times. Its target is not known. V shed 5 bases, J shed 6 bases, and the junction held 6 bases outside the gene matches. This CDR3 is 14 amino acids long. The germline CDR1 and CDR2 sequences are MNHEY and SVGEGT. TCRdb re-called the 5' RACE reads through MiXCR, storing one row per CDR3 protein. Of around 470,000 distinct CDR3 sequences detected, over 15% appear once; the ten largest clones hold around 8.4%. This specimen belongs to a study of T-cell memory formation after mild COVID-19. The overall study: The TCR clusters were mostly specific to one donor. The study, taken as a whole, reports: Clones contracting over day 15 to 85 were CD4/CD8 balanced, with later expanders leaning CD4+. Second-wave clones with a day 37 peak had unconfirmed SARS-CoV-2 specificity.

The rearrangement uses TRBV6-2 or TRBV6-3 and TRBJ1-4; the match to TRBD1 covers 7 bases. The sequencing sample was made of PBMCs or a T cell subset sorted from them (not recorded which). The TCR was taken from an adult woman who had mild COVID-19 (a few samples of this study predate the infection). Cell type and time point are not known. The CDR3: CASSPTGRDEKLFF. The CDR3 DNA is TGTGCCAGCAGTCCGACAGGGAGGGATGAAAAACTGTTTTTT.